This TCR beta chain came from a study of T cells in Graves' hyperthyroidism and ophthalmopathy. Study observations and caveats: Blood also held most thyroid clonotypes expanded beyond 0.001. Prediction of ophthalmopathy progression came a median around 6 months pre-onset. In simple terms, a model built on 13 V-J features told ophthalmopathy apart from stable hyperthyroidism.

Amplified TCR beta CDR3 regions came from RNA transcripts. Carried out on the TCR CDR3, a first-round RT-PCR used the HTBI primer set. TCRdb recomputed calls from the multiplex PCR reads with MiXCR, one row per CDR3 protein. This table holds roughly 500,000 distinct CDR3 sequences, about half found once. On this clonotype itself: What it binds is unknown.

The CDR3 loop spans 14 amino acids. The germline CDR1 and CDR2 sequences are LNHDA and SQIVND (reference sequence). Trimming removed 10 bases from V and 6 bases from J, with 19 bases in between. Diagnosis relied on clinical symptoms, serum thyroxine and TRAb, thyroid ultrasound and orbital computed tomography. The sample consisted of peripheral blood or thyroid tissue (not recorded which). This sequence originates from an adult woman with Graves' disease, either hyperthyroidism or ophthalmopathy (not recorded which). The V call is TRBV19, the J call TRBJ2-1, with D tentatively TRBD1 or TRBD2 (7 bases each). The CDR3 DNA follows: TGTGCCACCCAGCGGGGACAGCCTTGCAATGAGCAGTTCTTC. Translation: CATQRGQPCNEQFF.